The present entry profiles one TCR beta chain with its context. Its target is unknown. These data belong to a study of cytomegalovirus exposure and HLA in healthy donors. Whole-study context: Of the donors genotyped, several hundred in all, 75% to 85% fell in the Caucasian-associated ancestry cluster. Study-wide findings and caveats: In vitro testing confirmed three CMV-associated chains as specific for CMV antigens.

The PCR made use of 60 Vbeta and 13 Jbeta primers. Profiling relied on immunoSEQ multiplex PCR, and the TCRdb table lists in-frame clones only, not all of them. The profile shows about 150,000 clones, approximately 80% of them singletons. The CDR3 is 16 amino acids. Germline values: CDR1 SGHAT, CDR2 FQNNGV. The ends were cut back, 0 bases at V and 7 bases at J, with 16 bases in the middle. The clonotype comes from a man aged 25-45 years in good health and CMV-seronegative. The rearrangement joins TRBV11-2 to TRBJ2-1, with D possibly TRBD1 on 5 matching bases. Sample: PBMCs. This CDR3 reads CASSLDNGAGINEQFF. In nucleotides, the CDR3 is TGTGCCAGCAGCTTAGATAATGGGGCAGGGATTAATGAGCAGTTCTTC. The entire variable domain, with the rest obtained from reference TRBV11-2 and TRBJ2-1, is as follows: EAGVAQSPRYKIIEKRQSVAFWCNPISGHATLYWYQQILGQGPKLLIQFQNNGVVDDSQLPKDRFSAERLKGVDSTLKIQPAKLEDSAVYLCASSLDNGAGINEQFFGPGTRLTVL.